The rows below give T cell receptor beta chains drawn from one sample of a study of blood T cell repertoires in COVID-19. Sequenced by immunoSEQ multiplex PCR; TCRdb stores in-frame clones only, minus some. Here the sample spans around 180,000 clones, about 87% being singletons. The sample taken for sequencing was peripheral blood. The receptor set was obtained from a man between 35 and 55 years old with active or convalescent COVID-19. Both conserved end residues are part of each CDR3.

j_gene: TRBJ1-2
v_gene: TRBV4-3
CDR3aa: CASSQDAGNSYGYTF

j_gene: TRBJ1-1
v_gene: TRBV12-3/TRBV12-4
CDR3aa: CASSYRLNTEAFF

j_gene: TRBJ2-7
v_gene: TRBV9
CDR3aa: CASSPQGPGAREQYF

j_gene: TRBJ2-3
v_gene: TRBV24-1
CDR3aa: CATSDPIYVDTQYF

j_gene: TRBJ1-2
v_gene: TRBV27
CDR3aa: CASSWGGGGYTF

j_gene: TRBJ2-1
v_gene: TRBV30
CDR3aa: CAWSVKGADEQFF

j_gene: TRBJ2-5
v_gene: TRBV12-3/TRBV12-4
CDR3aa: CASSSGETQYF

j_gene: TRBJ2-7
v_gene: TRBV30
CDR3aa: CASRTGLSEYF

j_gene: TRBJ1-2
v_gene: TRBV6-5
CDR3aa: CASSGQGLYGYTF

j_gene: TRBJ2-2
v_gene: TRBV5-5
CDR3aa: CASSFRSVLRGVLSGELFF

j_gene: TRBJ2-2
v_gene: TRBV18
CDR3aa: CASSPQENTGELFF

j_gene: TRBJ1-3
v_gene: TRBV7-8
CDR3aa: CASSLKERNTIYF

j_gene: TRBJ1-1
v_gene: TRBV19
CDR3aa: CASRMDRTNTEAFF

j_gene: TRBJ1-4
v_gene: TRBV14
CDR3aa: CASSPRQGTNEKLFF

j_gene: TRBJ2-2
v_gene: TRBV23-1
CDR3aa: CASSQSCGGAGTGELFF

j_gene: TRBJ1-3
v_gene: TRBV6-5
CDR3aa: CASSQTYSSGNTIYF

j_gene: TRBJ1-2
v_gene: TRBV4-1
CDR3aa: CASSQDTRRGQAFGGYTF

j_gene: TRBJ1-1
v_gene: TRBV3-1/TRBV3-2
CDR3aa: CASSLGQGGPEAFF

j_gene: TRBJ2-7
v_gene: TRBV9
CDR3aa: CASSLSTGQGRDEQYF

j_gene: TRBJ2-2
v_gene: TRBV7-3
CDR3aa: CASSLGGQPRNGELFF

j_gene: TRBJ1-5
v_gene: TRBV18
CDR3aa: CASSTGRDQPQHF

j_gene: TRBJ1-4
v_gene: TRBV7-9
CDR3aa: CASSPASPRQGGEKLFF

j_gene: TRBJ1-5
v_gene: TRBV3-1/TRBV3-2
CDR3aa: CASSQGEGPQHF

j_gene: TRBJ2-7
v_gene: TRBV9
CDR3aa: CASSPPGVYEQYF

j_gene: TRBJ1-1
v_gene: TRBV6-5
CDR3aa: CASSYLGRANTEAFF

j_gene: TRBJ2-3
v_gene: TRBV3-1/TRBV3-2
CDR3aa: CASSPRTSGSDTQYF

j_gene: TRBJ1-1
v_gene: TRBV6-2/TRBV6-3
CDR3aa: CASSAGYTEAFF

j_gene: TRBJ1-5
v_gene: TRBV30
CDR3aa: CAWSARGQGFQPQHF

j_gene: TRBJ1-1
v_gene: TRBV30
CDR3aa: CAWSWDRVAEAFF

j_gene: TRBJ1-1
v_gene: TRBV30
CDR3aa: CAWKGGSQTEAFF

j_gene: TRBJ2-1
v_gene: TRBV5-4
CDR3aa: CASSPGGVVTGDNEQFF

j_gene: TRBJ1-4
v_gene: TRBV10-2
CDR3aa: CASGGQGNEKLFF

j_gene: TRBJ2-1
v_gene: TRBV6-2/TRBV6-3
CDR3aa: CASSFSGGARGYNEQFF

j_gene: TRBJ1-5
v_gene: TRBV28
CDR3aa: CASTLGVRPGSGQPQHF

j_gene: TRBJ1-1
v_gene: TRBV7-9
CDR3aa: CASRKEVEAFF